The T cell receptor (beta chain) under discussion was sequenced for a study of T cells in Graves' hyperthyroidism and ophthalmopathy. Germline CDR1 reads DFQATT; CDR2 reads SNEGSKA (reference sequence). V was cut by 6 bases and J by 10 bases, with 22 bases left in between. The CDR3 has 15 residues. This clonotype occurred many times. RNA transcripts yielded amplified TCR beta CDR3 regions. The study used the HTBI primer set for a first-round RT-PCR of the TCR CDR3. TCRdb redid the calling of the multiplex PCR reads with MiXCR, one entry per CDR3 protein. The table includes approximately 590,000 distinct CDR3 sequences, around 16% detected once.

The sequenced sample was blood. The receptor's source is a woman in her 30s with Graves' hyperthyroidism. The V and J genes are TRBV20-1 and TRBJ1-6; maybe TRBD1 (5 bases). This CDR3 reads CSAREGPSFGSPLHF. CDR3 bases: TGCAGTGCCCGGGAGGGACCGAGCTTTGGCTCACCCCTCCACTTT.